Below, 3 T cell receptor beta chains from the same sample are listed, as sequenced in a study of CD8 T cells in ankylosing spondylitis. MiXCR, run by TCRdb on the 5' RACE reads, gives a single entry per CDR3 protein. Here the sample spans nearly 350,000 distinct CDR3 sequences, roughly 14% being singletons. The source material was blood, either unsorted or a sorted T cell fraction (not recorded which). These receptor sequences come from a male donor with ankylosing spondylitis or in good health (not recorded which).

This sequence joins TRBV6-5 and TRBJ2-7, with TRBD2 as a possible D gene (7 bases). This CDR3 spans 17 amino acids. Germline-derived CDR1 and CDR2 are MNHEY and SVGAGI. V lost 0 bases, J lost 2 bases, and 17 bases lay in between. The CDR3 sequence: CASSYSAAGAEAYEQYF. CDR3 in DNA: TGTGCCAGCAGTTACTCGGCCGCGGGGGCGGAAGCCTACGAGCAGTACTTC.

V gene TRBV28 combines with J gene TRBJ1-1; D is undetermined. With 3 bases removed from V and 4 bases from J, the gap between germline ends came to 3 bases. CDR1 is MDHEN and CDR2 is SYDVKM in the germline V gene. This CDR3 has 11 amino acids. The CDR3 coding sequence is TGTGCCAGCAGTTTGACCACTGAAGCTTTCTTT. Its protein product is CASSLTTEAFF.

The genes are TRBV6-1 and TRBJ2-7; 7 nucleotides align to TRBD2. V shed 8 bases and J 1 base; nucleotides not matched to a gene: 5. In germline, CDR1 is MNHNS, CDR2 SASEGT. The CDR3 contains 13 residues. The CDR3 region is CASLSGVSYEQYF. The CDR3 region has the DNA TGTGCCAGCCTCAGCGGGGTTTCCTACGAGCAGTACTTC.